The 27 T cell receptor beta chains listed next were all sequenced from one sample in a study of identical twins. TCRdb itself ran the 5' RACE reads through MiXCR, one entry per CDR3 protein. This table holds hundreds of thousands of distinct CDR3 sequences, less than 10% found once. These data also formed part of another study, on yellow fever vaccine responses in identical twins.

The sequenced sample was PBMCs. The source of these receptors is a woman aged 18-30 years in good health.

The chain recombines TRBV19 with TRBJ2-2; TRBD1 might be the D (6 bases). Germline lookup yields CDR1 LNHDA and CDR2 SQIVND (reference sequence). Trimming removed 6 bases from V and 3 bases from J, with 11 bases in between. This CDR3 is 14 amino acids long. DNA for the CDR3: TGTGCCAGTAGAGTAGGGACATACACCGGGGAGCTGTTTTTT. It is translated as CASRVGTYTGELFF.

This clonotype was seen many times. This chain uses TRBV28 with TRBJ2-5; D unclear. This CDR3 is built from 14 residues. Trimming pared 5 bases from V and 0 bases from J, leaving 10 bases between. Germline V gene data show CDR1 as MDHEN and CDR2 as SYDVKM. CDR3 coding DNA: TGTGCCAGCAGTCGTGCCAGAAACCAAGAGACCCAGTACTTC. Its protein product is CASSRARNQETQYF.

This clonotype was observed many times. The chain has TRBV5-5 and TRBJ2-1; 8 positions match TRBD1. Trimming took 2 bases from V and 4 from J; bases not matched to a gene: 5. This CDR3 comprises 15 residues. CDR1 and CDR2 (germline): SGHKS, YYEKEE (reference sequence). CDR3 loop: CASSFQGAGYNEQFF. Here the CDR3 DNA reads TGTGCCAGCAGCTTCCAGGGGGCTGGGTACAATGAGCAGTTCTTC.

This clonotype was picked up a small number of times. This chain connects TRBV4-3 to TRBJ2-5; D is undetermined. The CDR3 is 13 residues long. V dropped 0 bases and J dropped 4 bases, with 6 bases sitting between them. Germline V gene lookup returns CDR1 LGHNA and CDR2 YSLEER. The CDR3 DNA reads as TGCGCCAGCAGCCAAGAATATGCAGAGACCCAGTACTTC. Residues: CASSQEYAETQYF.

This clonotype was observed at least ten times. The chain joins TRBV7-2 to TRBJ1-1, with D hard to call. The CDR3 totals 12 residues. CDR1 and CDR2 (germline): SGHTA, FQGNSA. V lost 2 bases and J lost 6, with 7 bases in between. The DNA of the CDR3 is TGTGCCAGCAGCTTAAGCAGCGCTGAAGCTTTCTTT. Encoded protein: CASSLSSAEAFF.

This clonotype was picked up many times. The rearrangement links TRBV18 to TRBJ2-7; maybe TRBD1 (6 bases). Per germline, CDR1 KGHSH and CDR2 LQKENI. Trimming took off 5 bases at V and 3 bases at J, with 11 bases between the two ends. This CDR3 spans 13 amino acids. The CDR3 is CASSTRGSYEQYF. CDR3 nucleotides: TGTGCCAGCTCAACCAGGGGAAGCTACGAGCAGTACTTC.

J is TRBJ2-7 and V is TRBV3-1, with D perhaps matching TRBD1 or TRBD2 (6 bases each). The germline V gene encodes CDR1 LGHDT and CDR2 YNNKEL (reference sequence). CDR3 length equals 20 residues. Trimming took off 0 bases at V and 3 bases at J, with 27 bases between the two ends. CDR3 in DNA: TGTGCCAGCAGCCAAGATCTGAGCTCCGGGGGCGGGGTCAATTTCTACGAGCAGTACTTC. Translating gives CASSQDLSSGGGVNFYEQYF.

V usage is TRBV5-1 and J usage is TRBJ2-3; 7 bases are shared with TRBD1. The J segment lost 4 bases and the V segment lost 3 bases, leaving 8 bases of the junction unmatched. The CDR3 length is 15 residues. Germline-derived CDR1 and CDR2 are SGHRS and YFSETQ. CDR3 coding DNA: TGCGCCAGCAGCTCGGGACAAGGGGGCGCAGATACGCAGTATTTT. Protein: CASSSGQGGADTQYF.

This clonotype was seen a handful of times. The V call is TRBV27, the J call TRBJ2-7; 8 bases fit TRBD2. CDR3 length: 15 residues. Per germline, CDR1 MNHEY and CDR2 SMNVEV (reference sequence). The V gene end was trimmed by 7 bases and the J gene end by 5 bases; junction bases not matched to a gene: 13. CDR3 in DNA: TGTGCCAGCACCTCAAGGGGCGGGAGGACTCACGAGCAGTACTTC. Encoded protein: CASTSRGGRTHEQYF.

This clonotype appeared many times. The rearrangement uses TRBV5-1 and TRBJ2-7, with 9 bases aligning to TRBD1. The germline V gene has CDR1 SGHRS and CDR2 YFSETQ. Trimming at V came to 0 bases and at J to 3 bases, leaving 7 bases not matched to a gene. The CDR3 runs to 16 residues. The CDR3 region has the DNA TGCGCCAGCAGCTTGGCCACTACGGGACAGGGCTACGAGCAGTACTTC. This encodes CASSLATTGQGYEQYF. The variable domain in full, completed from reference TRBV5-1 and TRBJ2-7, reads KAGVTQTPRYLIKTRGQQVTLSCSPISGHRSVSWYQQTPGQGLQFLFEYFSETQRNKGNFPGRFSGRQFSNSRSEMNVSTLELGDSALYLCASSLATTGQGYEQYFGPGTRLTVT.

The rearrangement links TRBV29-1 to TRBJ2-1; no definite D call. CDR1 SQVTM and CDR2 ANQGSEA come from the germline V gene. This CDR3 has 13 amino acids. Trimming took 5 bases from V and 8 from J, leaving 16 bases between them. The CDR3 sequence is CSVSRAFGYEQFF. DNA of the CDR3: TGCAGCGTTTCCCGGGCCTTTGGGTATGAGCAGTTCTTC.

There are a few counts of this clonotype. The chain is built from TRBV12-3 or TRBV12-4 and TRBJ2-7; 10 nucleotides line up with TRBD1. Trimming took 4 bases from V and 4 from J; bases not matched to a gene: 7. There are 15 residues in the CDR3. The CDR3 loop reads CASSSRRDRGYEQYF. CDR3 nucleotides: TGTGCCAGCAGTTCCCGCCGGGACAGGGGATACGAGCAGTACTTC.

The rearrangement links TRBV6-2 or TRBV6-3 to TRBJ2-1, with D unresolved. The CDR3 extends over 14 amino acids. V gave up 2 bases and J gave up 8 bases, with 13 bases separating them. Germline lookup yields CDR1 MNHEY and CDR2 SVGEGT. The CDR3 sequence is CASSYGLQIYEQFF. CDR3 sequence (DNA): TGTGCCAGCAGTTACGGCTTACAGATCTATGAGCAGTTCTTC.

This clonotype turned up a few times. This chain joins TRBV6-1 and TRBJ1-2, with 9 bases identical to TRBD1. CDR1 MNHNS and CDR2 SASEGT come from the germline V gene. The CDR3 has 15 residues. With 6 bases clipped from V and 3 bases from J, the junction kept 8 bases outside the gene matches. This chain's CDR3 is CASSPYTGGDYGYTF. As DNA, the CDR3 is TGTGCCAGCAGCCCTTATACAGGGGGCGACTATGGCTACACCTTC.

This clonotype has just a few counts. The J gene is TRBJ2-2, the V gene TRBV5-1; D is possibly TRBD1 (6 bases). Germline values: CDR1 SGHRS, CDR2 YFSETQ. The germline V and J ends were trimmed by 3 bases and 3 bases, with 12 bases remaining between them. This CDR3 has 15 amino acids. CDR3 DNA: TGCGCCAGCAGCTGGGGGCAGGTTGACACCGGGGAGCTGTTTTTT. Translated, it gives CASSWGQVDTGELFF.

This clonotype was detected ten times or more. The chain combines TRBV4-2 with TRBJ1-1, with a possible D match to TRBD1 (6 bases). CDR3 length equals 14 residues. The V end lost 2 bases, the J end lost 5 bases, and 12 bases lay between the germline ends. The germline gives CDR1 LGHNA, CDR2 YNFKEQ. CDR3 bases: TGTGCCAGCAGCCAACTGGGGGCAGAAACTGAAGCTTTCTTT. It yields the protein CASSQLGAETEAFF.

This clonotype has a handful of counts. The V call is TRBV5-1, the J call TRBJ2-2; perhaps TRBD1 as D (8 bases). Trimming shortened V by 6 bases and J by 4 bases, and 16 bases separated the two germline ends. Per the germline V gene, CDR1 is SGHRS and CDR2 is YFSETQ. The CDR3 spans 15 residues. CDR3 DNA sequence: TGCGCCAGCACCCTGGGAGGGACAGGCACCGGGGAGCTGTTTTTT. This translates into CASTLGGTGTGELFF.

The sample holds many counts of this clonotype. The V and J genes are TRBV2 and TRBJ2-5; TRBD1 agrees at 8 bases. The germline V gene encodes CDR1 SNHLY and CDR2 FYNNEI. J was trimmed by 5 bases and V by 6 bases; bases with no gene match: 5. The CDR3 consists of 13 residues. The CDR3 is CASSGGQAETQYF. The CDR3 bases are TGTGCCAGCAGCGGGGGACAGGCGGAGACCCAGTACTTC. The whole variable domain, remainder taken from reference TRBV2 and TRBJ2-5, is EPEVTQTPSHQVTQMGQEVILRCVPISNHLYFYWYRQILGQKVEFLVSFYNNEISEKSEIFDDQFSVERPDGSNFTLKIRSTKLEDSAMYFCASSGGQAETQYFGPGTRLLVL.

J is TRBJ2-1 and V is TRBV28, with 11 bases that match TRBD2. CDR1 MDHEN and CDR2 SYDVKM come from the germline V gene. The CDR3 covers 15 residues. The V gene end was trimmed by 6 bases and the J gene end by 7 bases; junction bases not matched to a gene: 8. CDR3 DNA sequence: TGTGCCAGCAGGGATAGCGGGAGGGCCTTAAATGAGCAGTTCTTC. This sequence encodes CASRDSGRALNEQFF.

The rearrangement joins TRBV5-4 to TRBJ2-7; D ambiguous. This CDR3 spans 16 amino acids. Per the germline V gene, CDR1 is SGHNT and CDR2 is YYREEE (reference sequence). V lost 4 bases and J lost 0, with 17 bases in between. As DNA, the CDR3 is TGTGCCAGCAGCCGAATCCCTGGCATTAGCTCCTACGAGCAGTACTTC. This sequence encodes CASSRIPGISSYEQYF.

This clonotype has a handful of counts. This chain links TRBV3-1 with TRBJ1-6; TRBD1 might be the D (5 bases). Germline assignment: CDR1 LGHDT and CDR2 YNNKEL (reference sequence). Trimming left V 3 bases short and J 10 bases short, with 10 bases between. CDR3 length equals 13 residues. The DNA for the CDR3 is TGTGCCAGCAGCCAGGGAGGGGACTCACCCCTCCACTTT. Amino acids: CASSQGGDSPLHF.

The rearrangement joins TRBV7-9 to TRBJ2-1; TRBD1 agrees at 7 bases. Germline assignment: CDR1 SEHNR and CDR2 FQNEAQ (reference sequence). This CDR3 comprises 16 residues. Unmatched junction bases numbered 7, after V lost 0 bases and J lost 5 bases. The chain's CDR3 is CASSLAGTANDNEQFF. As DNA, the CDR3 is TGTGCCAGCAGCTTAGCCGGGACAGCCAATGACAATGAGCAGTTCTTC.

This clonotype was observed a handful of times. The chain uses TRBV12-3 or TRBV12-4 and TRBJ2-7; a possible D gene is TRBD1 (7 bases). The CDR3 spans 16 residues. Trimming stripped 6 bases from V and 1 base from J, with 19 bases between. The CDR3 protein is CASSPWGQGGSYEQYF. Here the CDR3 DNA reads TGTGCCAGCAGCCCCTGGGGGCAGGGGGGATCCTACGAGCAGTACTTC.

The chain carries TRBV6-1 and TRBJ2-2, with TRBD2 matching 11 bases. V lost 7 bases, J lost 5 bases, and 6 bases stayed unmatched. The CDR3 is made up of 15 amino acids. Germline V gene sequence: CDR1 MNHNS, CDR2 SASEGT. Here the CDR3 DNA reads TGTGCCAGCACCATACTAGCGGGAGAGACCGGGGAGCTGTTTTTT. It specifies CASTILAGETGELFF.

There are many counts of this clonotype. This rearrangement joins TRBV29-1 to TRBJ2-5; no reliable D call. Germline CDR1 SQVTM, CDR2 ANQGSEA. The CDR3 loop spans 17 amino acids. V lost 0 bases to trimming and J lost 0 bases, with 17 bases between them. Here the CDR3 DNA reads TGCAGCGTTGAAGATTATCCGACTTTCAGTGACCAAGAGACCCAGTACTTC. Amino acid sequence: CSVEDYPTFSDQETQYF.

The sample holds many counts of this clonotype. V and J are TRBV5-1 and TRBJ2-3, with TRBD2 identical over 10 bases. V shed 4 bases and J 0 bases; nucleotides not matched to a gene: 14. This CDR3 spans 19 amino acids. Germline CDR1 reads SGHRS; CDR2 reads YFSETQ. The CDR3 coding sequence is TGCGCCAGCAGCCCGGAGGGAACTAGCGGGATTTCTAGCACAGATACGCAGTATTTT. As protein: CASSPEGTSGISSTDTQYF.

The genes are TRBV5-1 and TRBJ1-1; 7 bases map to TRBD1. The germline CDR1 and CDR2 sequences are SGHRS and YFSETQ. There are 15 residues in the CDR3. V trimming: 2 bases; J trimming: 4 bases; junction bases outside the gene matches: 8. The CDR3 region has the DNA TGCGCCAGCAGCTTAGACTTGTCAGGGGGCACTGAAGCTTTCTTT. Protein product: CASSLDLSGGTEAFF.